This is a list of T cell receptor beta chains from one sample in a study of cytomegalovirus exposure and HLA in healthy donors. The repertoire was sequenced with immunoSEQ multiplex PCR; TCRdb's copy has only in-frame clones and lacks some. Here the sample spans over 200,000 clones, roughly 85% being singletons. The source material was PBMCs. These receptors all come from a male donor in good health and CMV-seronegative. Each CDR3 is given with its conserved first and last residue. D genes are given only for firm matches. Some rows have no size entry. The others give once, few or many, or a class for an expanded clone.

D gene: -
J gene: TRBJ2-6
V gene: TRBV10-3
clone size: few
CDR3 DNA: TGTGCCATCAGTGGACAGACAAGCTCTGGGGCCAACGTCCTGACTTTC
CDR3 protein: CAISGQTSSGANVLTF

D gene: TRBD1
J gene: TRBJ1-4
V gene: TRBV29-1
clone size: -
CDR3 DNA: TGCAGCGTTGATTCCGGGACAGGGGTCGAAAAACTGTTTTTT
CDR3 protein: CSVDSGTGVEKLFF

D gene: -
J gene: TRBJ2-1
V gene: TRBV7-3
clone size: -
CDR3 DNA: TGTGCCAGCAGCCCACTATCCTACAATGAGCAGTTCTTC
CDR3 protein: CASSPLSYNEQFF

D gene: TRBD1
J gene: TRBJ1-5
V gene: TRBV19
clone size: -
CDR3 DNA: TGTGCCAGTAGTCCGGACCCACAGGGGGTCCAGCCCCAGCATTTT
CDR3 protein: CASSPDPQGVQPQHF

D gene: -
J gene: TRBJ1-5
V gene: TRBV2
clone size: -
CDR3 DNA: TGTGCCAGCAGTGAGAGTAGGGGTCAGCCCCAGCATTTT
CDR3 protein: CASSESRGQPQHF

D gene: -
J gene: TRBJ2-3
V gene: TRBV28
clone size: once
CDR3 DNA: TGTGCCAGCAGCGAGGTCACAGATACGCAGTATTTT
CDR3 protein: CASSEVTDTQYF

D gene: -
J gene: TRBJ1-1
V gene: TRBV21-1
clone size: -
CDR3 DNA: TGTGCCAGCAGCAACCCCTGGGCAGGCAGCTTGAACACTGAAGCTTTCTTT
CDR3 protein: CASSNPWAGSLNTEAFF

D gene: -
J gene: TRBJ2-3
V gene: TRBV11-2
clone size: -
CDR3 DNA: TGTGCCAGCAGCCCTCGACTAGCAGGGGGCACAGATACGCAGTATTTT
CDR3 protein: CASSPRLAGGTDTQYF

D gene: -
J gene: TRBJ2-3
V gene: TRBV5-4
clone size: -
CDR3 DNA: TGTGCCAGCAGCTTGGGGCAGGCCACAGATACGCAGTATTTT
CDR3 protein: CASSLGQATDTQYF

D gene: TRBD1
J gene: TRBJ1-1
V gene: TRBV19
clone size: -
CDR3 DNA: TGTGCCAGTAGTACGGGACAGCCCAACACTGAAGCTTTCTTT
CDR3 protein: CASSTGQPNTEAFF

D gene: -
J gene: TRBJ2-7
V gene: TRBV5-6
clone size: -
CDR3 DNA: TGTGCCAGCAGCTTGGCAGGTACCTACGAGCAGTACTTC
CDR3 protein: CASSLAGTYEQYF

D gene: TRBD1
J gene: TRBJ2-3
V gene: TRBV27
clone size: -
CDR3 DNA: TGTGCCAGCAGTTTATTTCCACAGGGGCATACGCAGTATTTT
CDR3 protein: CASSLFPQGHTQYF

D gene: -
J gene: TRBJ2-7
V gene: TRBV18
clone size: -
CDR3 DNA: TGTGCCAGCTCACCGGCGATGGGACTGAATTCCTACGAGCAGTACTTC
CDR3 protein: CASSPAMGLNSYEQYF

D gene: -
J gene: TRBJ2-7
V gene: TRBV14
clone size: -
CDR3 DNA: TGTGCCAGCAGCCCCGGGGGATCAATAGAGGATGAGCAGTACTTC
CDR3 protein: CASSPGGSIEDEQYF

D gene: TRBD1
J gene: TRBJ2-7
V gene: TRBV4-3
clone size: -
CDR3 DNA: TGCGCCAGCAGCCAAGAGGCCGGGACAGGTCAAATCTACGAGCAGTACTTC
CDR3 protein: CASSQEAGTGQIYEQYF

D gene: -
J gene: TRBJ2-1
V gene: TRBV10-3
clone size: -
CDR3 DNA: TGTGCCATCAGGTCGGGGGTCTCCTACAATGAGCAGTTCTTC
CDR3 protein: CAIRSGVSYNEQFF

D gene: -
J gene: TRBJ2-5
V gene: TRBV5-1
clone size: -
CDR3 DNA: TGCGCCAGCAGCTCTACAGGTACGCAAGAGACCCAGTACTTC
CDR3 protein: CASSSTGTQETQYF

D gene: TRBD1
J gene: TRBJ1-1
V gene: TRBV27
clone size: -
CDR3 DNA: TGTGCCAGCAGTCCTTGGACAGGGGGCACTGAAGCTTTCTTT
CDR3 protein: CASSPWTGGTEAFF

D gene: TRBD1
J gene: TRBJ1-2
V gene: TRBV10-3
clone size: -
CDR3 DNA: TGTGCCACAATGGACAGGGAAGTTCTAATGAACTATGGCTACACCTTC
CDR3 protein: CATMDREVLMNYGYTF

D gene: -
J gene: TRBJ1-2
V gene: TRBV27
clone size: -
CDR3 DNA: TGTGCCAGCAGTTTCGGGGGGGGAAATGGCTACACCTTC
CDR3 protein: CASSFGGGNGYTF

D gene: -
J gene: TRBJ2-3
V gene: TRBV7-2
clone size: -
CDR3 DNA: TGTGCCAGCACCCTTCGGCGGGGCACAGATACGCAGTATTTT
CDR3 protein: CASTLRRGTDTQYF

D gene: TRBD2
J gene: TRBJ2-5
V gene: TRBV7-7
clone size: -
CDR3 DNA: TGTGCCAGCAGCCCTATAGCGGGGAAGGAGGCCCAGTACTTC
CDR3 protein: CASSPIAGKEAQYF

D gene: -
J gene: TRBJ2-7
V gene: TRBV4-3
clone size: once
CDR3 DNA: TGCGCCAGCAGCCAAGAGTTTGGCGGGGGCCTCTACGAGCAGTACTTC
CDR3 protein: CASSQEFGGGLYEQYF

D gene: -
J gene: TRBJ1-4
V gene: TRBV5-4
clone size: -
CDR3 DNA: TGTGCCAGCAGCACCGGACAGAACCAGCGTGAAAAACTGTTTTTT
CDR3 protein: CASSTGQNQREKLFF

D gene: -
J gene: TRBJ1-3
V gene: TRBV25-1
clone size: -
CDR3 DNA: TGTGCCAGCAGTGATTACATGGGAAACACCATATATTTT
CDR3 protein: CASSDYMGNTIYF

D gene: TRBD1
J gene: TRBJ2-7
V gene: TRBV7-9
clone size: -
CDR3 DNA: TGTGCCAGCAGCTTAGGGGGACAGGGGAACGAGCAGTACTTC
CDR3 protein: CASSLGGQGNEQYF

D gene: -
J gene: TRBJ2-6
V gene: TRBV28
clone size: -
CDR3 DNA: TGTGCCAGCAGTTTCCCCAGCTCTGGGGCCAACGTCCTGACTTTC
CDR3 protein: CASSFPSSGANVLTF

D gene: -
J gene: TRBJ1-5
V gene: TRBV29-1
clone size: -
CDR3 DNA: TGCAGCGTTGCAGGGTCGTCCAACAATCAGCCCCAGCATTTT
CDR3 protein: CSVAGSSNNQPQHF

D gene: -
J gene: TRBJ1-2
V gene: TRBV7-9
clone size: -
CDR3 DNA: TGTGCCAGCAGCTCACCGGACAGCTATGGCTACACCTTC
CDR3 protein: CASSSPDSYGYTF

D gene: TRBD2
J gene: TRBJ2-5
V gene: TRBV7-2
clone size: once
CDR3 DNA: TGTGCCAGCAGCTCAAATACTCGCCCTGGGACTAGGGGGGAGACCCAGTACTTC
CDR3 protein: CASSSNTRPGTRGETQYF

D gene: -
J gene: TRBJ2-2
V gene: TRBV5-1
clone size: -
CDR3 DNA: TGCGCCAGCAGCCCACAGGTGGCCGGGGAGCTGTTTTTT
CDR3 protein: CASSPQVAGELFF

D gene: TRBD1
J gene: TRBJ2-7
V gene: TRBV5-1
clone size: few
CDR3 DNA: TGCGCCAGCAGCTTGCGCTTCTCAGCCGGGACAGGGATCTACGAGCAGTACTTC
CDR3 protein: CASSLRFSAGTGIYEQYF

D gene: TRBD1
J gene: TRBJ2-1
V gene: TRBV6-4
clone size: -
CDR3 DNA: TGTGCCAGCAGTGCCGGGACAGGGGATTTCAATGAGCAGTTCTTC
CDR3 protein: CASSAGTGDFNEQFF

D gene: -
J gene: TRBJ2-5
V gene: TRBV7-9
clone size: -
CDR3 DNA: TGTGCCAGCAGCTCACGCCGGGAACCAAGGGAGACCCAGTACTTC
CDR3 protein: CASSSRREPRETQYF

D gene: TRBD2
J gene: TRBJ2-1
V gene: TRBV5-1
clone size: -
CDR3 DNA: TGCGCCAGCAGCTTGCTAGGCGGGAGTCTTTACGATGAGCAGTTCTTC
CDR3 protein: CASSLLGGSLYDEQFF

D gene: TRBD2
J gene: TRBJ2-7
V gene: TRBV9
clone size: few
CDR3 DNA: TGTGCCAGCAGCGCCCTGACAGGCGGGGGGATCTACGAGCAGTACTTC
CDR3 protein: CASSALTGGGIYEQYF

D gene: -
J gene: TRBJ1-1
V gene: TRBV6-5
clone size: -
CDR3 DNA: TGTGCCAGCAGTGAACAGGGACAAGCTTTCTTT
CDR3 protein: CASSEQGQAFF

D gene: -
J gene: TRBJ1-5
V gene: TRBV27
clone size: -
CDR3 DNA: TGTGCCAGCAATATACAGGGAAGCAATCAGCCCCAGCATTTT
CDR3 protein: CASNIQGSNQPQHF

D gene: -
J gene: TRBJ1-2
V gene: TRBV28
clone size: -
CDR3 DNA: TGTGCCAGCAGGTTAGGCTCAGGCGCTAACTATGGCTACACCTTC
CDR3 protein: CASRLGSGANYGYTF

D gene: TRBD2
J gene: TRBJ2-1
V gene: TRBV7-8
clone size: -
CDR3 DNA: TGTGCCAGCAGCTTAATCGGTGCGGGACTAGCGAGGAATGAGCAGTTCTTC
CDR3 protein: CASSLIGAGLARNEQFF

D gene: -
J gene: TRBJ2-5
V gene: TRBV6-5
clone size: -
CDR3 DNA: TGTGCCAGCAGATTCAGGGGAGCAGAGACCCAGTACTTC
CDR3 protein: CASRFRGAETQYF

D gene: -
J gene: TRBJ2-3
V gene: TRBV21-1
clone size: -
CDR3 DNA: TGTGCCAGCGAGGACTTTCCCCCAGATACGCAGTATTTT
CDR3 protein: CASEDFPPDTQYF

D gene: -
J gene: TRBJ2-1
V gene: TRBV6-4
clone size: -
CDR3 DNA: TGTGCCAGCAGTGAACGAGTAGCCAACAATGAGCAGTTCTTC
CDR3 protein: CASSERVANNEQFF

D gene: -
J gene: TRBJ2-7
V gene: TRBV7-7
clone size: -
CDR3 DNA: TGTGCCAGCAGCTCCAGCGCCCTCGGCGAGCAGTACTTC
CDR3 protein: CASSSSALGEQYF

D gene: TRBD2
J gene: TRBJ2-3
V gene: TRBV4-2
clone size: -
CDR3 DNA: TGTGCCAGCAGCCAAGAGTGGCGGGGGGCAGATACGCAGTATTTT
CDR3 protein: CASSQEWRGADTQYF

D gene: TRBD2
J gene: TRBJ2-3
V gene: TRBV4-3
clone size: -
CDR3 DNA: TGCGCCAGCAGCCAAGGACTAGCAGGCACAGATACGCAGTATTTT
CDR3 protein: CASSQGLAGTDTQYF

D gene: -
J gene: TRBJ1-4
V gene: TRBV4-3
clone size: once
CDR3 DNA: TGCGCCAGCAGCCAGGACTACAGAATTGTTAATGAAAAACTGTTTTTT
CDR3 protein: CASSQDYRIVNEKLFF

D gene: -
J gene: TRBJ1-1
V gene: TRBV7-9
clone size: -
CDR3 DNA: TGTGCCAGCACAGGGGAGGGCACTGAAGCTTTCTTT
CDR3 protein: CASTGEGTEAFF

D gene: TRBD1
J gene: TRBJ1-2
V gene: TRBV28
clone size: -
CDR3 DNA: TGTGCCAGCAGTCCTCCAATTCAGGGGGCTAATGGCTACACCTTC
CDR3 protein: CASSPPIQGANGYTF

D gene: -
J gene: TRBJ1-3
V gene: TRBV7-8
clone size: -
CDR3 DNA: TGTGCCAGCAGCTTAGGGGGGGGAGGAAACACCATATATTTT
CDR3 protein: CASSLGGGGNTIYF

D gene: TRBD1
J gene: TRBJ2-5
V gene: TRBV11-2
clone size: few
CDR3 DNA: TGTGCCAGCAGCTTAGGCGTACAGGGGGGACAAGAGACCCAGTACTTC
CDR3 protein: CASSLGVQGGQETQYF